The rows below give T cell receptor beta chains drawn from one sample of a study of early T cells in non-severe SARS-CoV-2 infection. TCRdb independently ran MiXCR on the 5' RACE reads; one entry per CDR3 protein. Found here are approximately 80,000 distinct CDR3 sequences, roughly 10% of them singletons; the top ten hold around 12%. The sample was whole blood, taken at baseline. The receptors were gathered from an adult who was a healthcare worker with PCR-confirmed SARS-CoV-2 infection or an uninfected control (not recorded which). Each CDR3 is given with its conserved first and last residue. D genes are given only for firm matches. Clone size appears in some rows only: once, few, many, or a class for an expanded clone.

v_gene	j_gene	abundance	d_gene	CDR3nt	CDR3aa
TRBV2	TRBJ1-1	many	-	TGTGCCAGCAAGAAGACAGGCACTGAAGCTTTCTTT	CASKKTGTEAFF
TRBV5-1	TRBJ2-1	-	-	TGCGCCAGCAGCTTTGAGCTTTCTAGGGATGTCTCCTACAATGAGCAGTTCTTC	CASSFELSRDVSYNEQFF
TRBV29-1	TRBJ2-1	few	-	TGCGCTGGAGGCCCGCGGCAGAGTAACAATGAGCAGTTCTTC	CAGGPRQSNNEQFF
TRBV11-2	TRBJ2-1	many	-	TGTGCCAGCAGCTCGAGCGCGGGGCTCAGCTACAATGAGCAGTTCTTC	CASSSSAGLSYNEQFF
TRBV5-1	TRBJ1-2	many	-	TGCGCCAGCAGCCTACGACAGGTTCAGGACTATGGCTACACCTTC	CASSLRQVQDYGYTF
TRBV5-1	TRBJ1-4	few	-	TGCGCCAGCAGCTTGGGAGGAAATGAAAAACTGTTTTTT	CASSLGGNEKLFF
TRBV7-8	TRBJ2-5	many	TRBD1	TGTGCCAGCAGCTCTCTACAGGGGTTGGAGACCCAGTACTTC	CASSSLQGLETQYF
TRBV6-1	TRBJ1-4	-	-	TGTGCCAGCCGGGATAGAGCCCGTTCAACTAATGAAAAACTGTTTTTT	CASRDRARSTNEKLFF
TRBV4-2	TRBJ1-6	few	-	TGTGCCAGCAGCCAATCACGGGAACTAAATTCACCCCTCCACTTT	CASSQSRELNSPLHF
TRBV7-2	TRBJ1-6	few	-	TGTGCCAGCAGCCTCTGGACGGCTGATAATTCACCCCTCCACTTT	CASSLWTADNSPLHF
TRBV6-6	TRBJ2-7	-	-	TGTGCCAGCAGCCCCCAAGGGGAGCAGTACTTC	CASSPQGEQYF
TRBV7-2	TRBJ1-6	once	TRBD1	TGTGCCAGCAGCTACCGGGACAGGAAGTCTACCCTCCACTTT	CASSYRDRKSTLHF
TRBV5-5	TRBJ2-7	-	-	TGTGCCAGCAGCCCGCTTGTACTCAGAGGATACTACGAGCAGTACTTC	CASSPLVLRGYYEQYF
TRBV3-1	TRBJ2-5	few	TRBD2	TGTGCCAGCAGCCAAGTACCGGGGGGCCAAGAGACCCAGTACTTC	CASSQVPGGQETQYF
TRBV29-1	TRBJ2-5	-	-	TGCAGCGGAGGGGGGGCTATGGAGACCCAGTACTTC	CSGGGAMETQYF
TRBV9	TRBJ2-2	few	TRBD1	TGTGCCAGCAGCGTTACGGGACAGACTCCCACCGGGGAGCTGTTTTTT	CASSVTGQTPTGELFF
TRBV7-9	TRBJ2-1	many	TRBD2	TGTGCCAGCAGCTTAGACCTGGGACTAGCGGGGAAGCCTTCCTACAATGAGCAGTTCTTC	CASSLDLGLAGKPSYNEQFF
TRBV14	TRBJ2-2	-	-	TGTGCCAGCAGCCAAATATCAGGATACACCGGGGAGCTGTTTTTT	CASSQISGYTGELFF
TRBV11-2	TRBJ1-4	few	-	TGTGCCAGCAGCCCGGCAGGGCGGGGGGAAAAACTGTTTTTT	CASSPAGRGEKLFF
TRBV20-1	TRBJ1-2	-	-	TGCAGTGCTCCACCGGAGCCAGGGGACTATGGCTACACCTTC	CSAPPEPGDYGYTF
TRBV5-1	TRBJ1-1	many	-	TGCGCCAGCGCCATAGGGGGAAACACTGAAGCTTTCTTT	CASAIGGNTEAFF
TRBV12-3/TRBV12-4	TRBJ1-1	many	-	TGTGCCAGCAGTTTTTTTATGACGGGGGCTTTCTTT	CASSFFMTGAFF
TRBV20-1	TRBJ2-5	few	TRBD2	TGCAGTGCCAGCCCCCACACGGGGGGAATAGAGACCCAGTACTTC	CSASPHTGGIETQYF
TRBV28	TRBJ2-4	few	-	TGTGCCAGCCGGGACGGGGCCAAGGACATTCAGTACTTC	CASRDGAKDIQYF
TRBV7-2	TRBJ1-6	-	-	TGTGCCAGCAGCCCCCGGGATCATTCACCCCTCCACTTT	CASSPRDHSPLHF
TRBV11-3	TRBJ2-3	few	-	TGTGCCAGCAGCTTAGATGGAGCGACTAGCACAGATACGCAGTATTTT	CASSLDGATSTDTQYF
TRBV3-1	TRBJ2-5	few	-	TGTGCCAGCAGCCAAGTCAATCGGAAAGAGACCCAGTACTTC	CASSQVNRKETQYF
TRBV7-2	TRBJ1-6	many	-	TGTGCCAGCAGTCCTGGGAGTGTGCAGAATTCACCCCTCCACTTT	CASSPGSVQNSPLHF
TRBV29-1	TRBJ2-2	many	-	TGCAGCGTCAGGGGGGACACCGGGGAGCTGTTTTTT	CSVRGDTGELFF
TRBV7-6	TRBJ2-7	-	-	TGTGCCAGCAGCTTTAACTCGGGCAGAGACTTCTACGAGCAGTACTTC	CASSFNSGRDFYEQYF
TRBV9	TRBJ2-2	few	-	TGTGCCAGCAGCACAGGGAACACCGGGGAGCTGTTTTTT	CASSTGNTGELFF
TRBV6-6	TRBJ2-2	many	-	TGTGCCAGCAGCCCCGGTGGGACCGGGGAGCTGTTTTTT	CASSPGGTGELFF